These T cell receptor beta chains were read from a single sample in a study of T cell changes during pregnancy in multiple sclerosis. The repertoire was sequenced with immunoSEQ multiplex PCR; TCRdb's copy has only in-frame clones and lacks some. The table lists roughly 30,000 clones, roughly 88% of them singletons. Sequences were derived from CD4+ T cells from peripheral blood mononuclear cells, sampled in the first trimester of pregnancy. The receptors originated from a female donor in good health, enrolled as a control in a pregnancy study. The conserved cysteine and the conserved F or W are not part of the CDR3 here. A D gene is named only where the DNA matches it firmly. The listing skips clone size in some rows; elsewhere it reads once, few, many or a size class.

v_call	d_call	clone_size	cdr3_aa
TRBV12-5	NA	NA	ASGFARGADGYT
TRBV6-1	TRBD1	NA	ASSEGGGGYGGYT
TRBV7-2	NA	NA	ASGSRVNSGNTIY
TRBV7-9	NA	once	ASRAGAISTDTQY
TRBV30	NA	once	AWSELDLSKVYGYT
TRBV5-1	TRBD2	NA	ASSARTSRGTGELF
TRBV9	NA	NA	ASSVDSSYNEQF
TRBV10-3	NA	NA	AISRGQTGNTIY
TRBV30	NA	NA	AWVAFPAAGDGYT
TRBV7-2	TRBD1	NA	ASSLGGQQYGYT
TRBV19	TRBD1	NA	ASSSPGQGATDTQY
TRBV19	NA	NA	ATRLSSGNTIY
TRBV18	NA	NA	ASSPEPYYNEQF
TRBV6-5	TRBD1	few	ASRGVGTGRTEAF
TRBV2	NA	NA	ASSEAIGRPAETEAF
TRBV6-5	TRBD1	NA	ASSYAGQGRKGGYT
TRBV6-5	NA	NA	ASSYSIRQPQH
TRBV30	NA	NA	AWSSQDQPQH
TRBV6-5	TRBD1	NA	ASRPTGGKEKLF
TRBV4-2	TRBD2	NA	ASSQVGNSGGGDTQY
TRBV9	NA	NA	ASSALQGASPKAF
TRBV7-9	TRBD1	once	ASRPKDRLGTEAF
TRBV29-1	TRBD1	once	SDPGTGRAGNTEAF
TRBV4-2	TRBD2	NA	ASSQVTAGGAGELF
TRBV2	NA	NA	ASRDNSYEQY
TRBV5-1	TRBD1	NA	ASSLGQGPGYT
TRBV20-1	NA	NA	SARDRGAAF
TRBV6-5	TRBD1	NA	ASRTTGGGQY
TRBV30	NA	NA	AWNPGVGNQPQH
TRBV7-2	NA	few	ASSVRVGFNTEAF